Here is one TCR beta chain with its context. No antigen is known for it. These data belong to a study of somatic mutations in cytotoxic T cells in rheumatoid arthritis. About the study: Selected T-cell populations stained with V beta antibodies were isolated by flow sorting to nearly 100% purity; these included V beta1+ cells subjected to TCRB sequencing.

Sequencing used immunoSEQ multiplex PCR; TCRdb keeps in-frame clones, though not all of them. The sample includes 4,000 or so clones, approximately 95% seen only once; the top ten take 7.5%. Once isolated by positive magnetic bead selection, the CD4+ and CD8+ cells had their purity checked by flow cytometry. Study-wide results and limits: CD8+ T cells showed clonality that did not differ significantly between patients with rheumatoid arthritis and age-matched healthy controls.

After removal of 2 bases from V and 7 bases from J, the junction contained 7 bases not matched to a gene. From germline, CDR1 is KGHSH and CDR2 LQKENI. This CDR3 has 14 residues. The source of this sequence is a woman in her sixties or seventies with rheumatoid arthritis. What was sequenced was CD8+ T cells sorted from blood. The J gene is TRBJ1-2, the V gene TRBV18; 7 bases are shared with TRBD1. CDR3 nucleotides: TGTGCCAGCTCACCAGATGAGGGGGCGGCTGGCTACACCTTC. It encodes CASSPDEGAAGYTF. Together with reference TRBV18 and TRBJ1-2, the CDR3 gives the full variable domain: NAGVMQNPRHLVRRRGQEARLRCSPMKGHSHVYWYRQLPEEGLKFMVYLQKENIIDESGMPKERFSAEFPKEGPSILRIQQVVRGDSAAYFCASSPDEGAAGYTFGSGTRLTVV.